This TCR beta chain was found in a study of tumor and adjacent non-tumor tissue in lung cancer. On the study more broadly: Patients comprised roughly 12 adenocarcinoma, a couple of squamous cell carcinoma and 1 small cell lung cancer.

On this clonotype itself: Its antigen is not identified. Likely a read error: the CDR3 ends without its conserved phenylalanine or tryptophan.

The CDR3 is made up of 15 amino acids. This sample's RNA came from whole unsorted tissue. Findings of the study overall: Shorter survival was associated with higher TCR diversity in tumors. In normal lung, the top 100 clones were significantly more dominant than in tumor.

The library came from three nested PCR rounds adapted from ARM-PCR protocols. TCRdb itself ran the multiplex PCR reads through MiXCR, one entry per CDR3 protein. The sample carries roughly 76,000 distinct CDR3 sequences, 65% to 75% recorded once. This rearrangement joins TRBV12-3 or TRBV12-4 to TRBJ2-7; 7 bases are shared with TRBD1. The sample consisted of lung tumor tissue. This clonotype was sampled from a woman aged 70-85 years with non-small cell lung cancer. Here the CDR3 DNA reads TGTGCCAGCAGTCCGAGACAGGGAGTTCCCTACAAGCAGTACTTA. Its protein product is CASSPRQGVPYKQYL.